This T cell receptor beta chain was identified in a study of control samples from healthy donors and cancer patients. This CDR3 spans 14 amino acids. CDR1 is SGHDN, CDR2 FVKESK, per germline. V shed 0 bases and J shed 2 bases, with 5 bases lying between them. Method: immunoSEQ multiplex PCR; TCRdb's copy keeps in-frame clones and lacks some. The sample has approximately 100,000 clones; about 89% are singletons. Sequenced: PBMCs. V is TRBV14 and J is TRBJ1-3; D ambiguous. This receptor was obtained from a man between 60 and 75 years old with lung cancer. DNA for the CDR3: TGTGCCAGCAGCCAAGATATACCTGGAAACACCATATATTTT. Its protein is CASSQDIPGNTIYF.